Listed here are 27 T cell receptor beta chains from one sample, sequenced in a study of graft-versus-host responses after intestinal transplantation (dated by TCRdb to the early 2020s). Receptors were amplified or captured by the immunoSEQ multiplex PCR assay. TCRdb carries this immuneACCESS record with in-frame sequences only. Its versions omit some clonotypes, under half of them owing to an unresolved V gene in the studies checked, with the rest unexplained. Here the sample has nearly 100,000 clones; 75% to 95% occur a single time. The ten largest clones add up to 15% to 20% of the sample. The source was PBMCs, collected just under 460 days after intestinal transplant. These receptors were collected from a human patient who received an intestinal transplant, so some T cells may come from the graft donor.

Written as DNA, the CDR3 is TGTGCCAGCAGCTCCTTTATGAGCTCCTATAATTCACCCCTCCACTTT. Protein product: CASSSFMSSYNSPLHF. The gene calls are TRBV11-3 and TRBJ1-6; D is unclear. The CDR3 has 16 residues. V was pared by 4 bases and J by 0 bases, with 10 bases between. Looked up from germline, CDR1 is SGHNT and CDR2 is YENEEA.

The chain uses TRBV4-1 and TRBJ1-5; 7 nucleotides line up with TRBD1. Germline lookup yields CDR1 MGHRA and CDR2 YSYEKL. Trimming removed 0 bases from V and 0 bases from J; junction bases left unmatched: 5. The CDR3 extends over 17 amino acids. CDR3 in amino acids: CASSQDPGDSSNQPQHF. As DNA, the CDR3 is TGCGCCAGCAGCCAAGATCCTGGGGACAGTAGCAATCAGCCCCAGCATTTT.

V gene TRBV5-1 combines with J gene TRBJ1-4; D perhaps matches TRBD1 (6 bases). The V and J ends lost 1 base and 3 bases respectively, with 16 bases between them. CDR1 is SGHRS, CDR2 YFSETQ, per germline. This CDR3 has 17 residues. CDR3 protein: CASSLFWGGGSNEKLFF. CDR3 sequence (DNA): TGCGCCAGCAGCTTGTTCTGGGGGGGCGGATCTAATGAAAAACTGTTTTTT.

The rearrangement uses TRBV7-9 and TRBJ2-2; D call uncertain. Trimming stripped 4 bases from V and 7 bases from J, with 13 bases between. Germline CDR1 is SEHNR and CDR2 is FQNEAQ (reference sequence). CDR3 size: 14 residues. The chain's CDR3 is CASSSGPGLGELFF. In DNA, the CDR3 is TGTGCCAGCAGCTCCGGGCCCGGCCTCGGGGAGCTGTTTTTT.

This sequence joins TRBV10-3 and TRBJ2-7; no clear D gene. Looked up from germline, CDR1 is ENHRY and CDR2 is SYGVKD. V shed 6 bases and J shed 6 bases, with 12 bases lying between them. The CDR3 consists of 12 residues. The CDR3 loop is CAIRGNLGEQYF. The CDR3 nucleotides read TGTGCCATCAGAGGGAACCTAGGCGAGCAGTACTTC.

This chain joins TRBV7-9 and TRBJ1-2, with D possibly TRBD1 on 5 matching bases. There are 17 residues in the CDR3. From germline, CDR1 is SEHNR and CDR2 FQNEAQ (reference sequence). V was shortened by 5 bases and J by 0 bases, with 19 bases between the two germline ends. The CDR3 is CASSLRTPENPNYGYTF. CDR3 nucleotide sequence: TGTGCCAGCAGCCTCAGGACACCGGAGAATCCTAACTATGGCTACACCTTC. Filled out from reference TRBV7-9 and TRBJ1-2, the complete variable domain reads DTGVSQNPRHKITKRGQNVTFRCDPISEHNRLYWYRQTLGQGPEFLTYFQNEAQLEKSRLLSDRFSAERPKGSFSTLEIQRTEQGDSAMYLCASSLRTPENPNYGYTFGSGTRLTVV.

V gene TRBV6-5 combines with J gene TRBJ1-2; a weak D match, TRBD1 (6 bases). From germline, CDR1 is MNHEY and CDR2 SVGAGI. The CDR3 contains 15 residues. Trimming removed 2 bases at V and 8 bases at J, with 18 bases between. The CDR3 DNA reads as TGTGCCAGCAGTTACGGGAGGGACTCTGGGGGCGGCTACACCTTC. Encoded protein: CASSYGRDSGGGYTF.

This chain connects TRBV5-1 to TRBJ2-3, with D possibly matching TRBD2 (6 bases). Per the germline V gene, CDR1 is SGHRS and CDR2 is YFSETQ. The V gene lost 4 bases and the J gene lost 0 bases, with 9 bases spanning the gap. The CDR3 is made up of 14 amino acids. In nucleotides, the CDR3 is TGCGCCAGCAGCAAGGGACTTAGCACAGATACGCAGTATTTT. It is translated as CASSKGLSTDTQYF.

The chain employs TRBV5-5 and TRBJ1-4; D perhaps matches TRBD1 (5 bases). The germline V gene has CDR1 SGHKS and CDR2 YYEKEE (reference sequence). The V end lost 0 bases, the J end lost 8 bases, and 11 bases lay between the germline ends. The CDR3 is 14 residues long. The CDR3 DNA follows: TGTGCCAGCAGCTTGGATGACAGTCACGAAAAACTGTTTTTT. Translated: CASSLDDSHEKLFF.

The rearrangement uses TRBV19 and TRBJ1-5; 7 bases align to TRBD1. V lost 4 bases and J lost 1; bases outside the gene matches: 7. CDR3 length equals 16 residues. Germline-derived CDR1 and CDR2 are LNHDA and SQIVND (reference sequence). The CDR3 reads CASSTYRGGSNQPQHF. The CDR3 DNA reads TGTGCCAGTAGTACCTACAGGGGCGGGAGCAATCAGCCCCAGCATTTT.

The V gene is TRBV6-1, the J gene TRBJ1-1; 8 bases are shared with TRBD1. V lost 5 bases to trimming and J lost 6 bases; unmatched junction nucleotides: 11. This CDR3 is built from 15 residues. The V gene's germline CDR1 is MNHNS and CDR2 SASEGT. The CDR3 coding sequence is TGTGCCAGCAGTAAGAGATATGACAGGGGCGCTGAAGCTTTCTTT. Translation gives CASSKRYDRGAEAFF.

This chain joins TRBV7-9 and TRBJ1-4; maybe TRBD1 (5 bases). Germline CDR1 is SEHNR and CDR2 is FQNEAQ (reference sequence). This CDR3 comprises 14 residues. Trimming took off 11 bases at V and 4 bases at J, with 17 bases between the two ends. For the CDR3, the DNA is TGTGCCCTTCACCCGGGACGGTTTAATGAAAAACTGTTTTTT. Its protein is CALHPGRFNEKLFF.

CDR3 bases: TGTGCCAGCAGTTACTCTTCGGGGGTAAATCAGCCCCAGCATTTT. It codes for CASSYSSGVNQPQHF. V usage is TRBV6-6 and J usage is TRBJ1-5; D is possibly TRBD1 (5 bases). The CDR3 length is 15 residues. The germline V gene has CDR1 MNHNY and CDR2 SVGAGI (reference sequence). Trimming took off 0 bases at V and 4 bases at J, with 10 bases between the two ends.

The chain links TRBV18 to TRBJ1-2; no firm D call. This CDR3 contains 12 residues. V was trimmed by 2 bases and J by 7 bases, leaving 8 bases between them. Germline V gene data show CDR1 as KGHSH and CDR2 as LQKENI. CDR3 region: CASSPGGSGYTF. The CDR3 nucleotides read TGTGCCAGCTCACCAGGAGGGAGTGGCTACACCTTC.

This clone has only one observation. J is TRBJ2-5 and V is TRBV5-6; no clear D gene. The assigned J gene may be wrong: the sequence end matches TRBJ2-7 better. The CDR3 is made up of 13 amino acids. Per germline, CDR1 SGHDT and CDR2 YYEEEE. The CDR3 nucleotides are TGTGCCAGCAGCTTGTTGGGTGACGACGAGCAGTACTTC. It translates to CASSLLGDDEQYF.

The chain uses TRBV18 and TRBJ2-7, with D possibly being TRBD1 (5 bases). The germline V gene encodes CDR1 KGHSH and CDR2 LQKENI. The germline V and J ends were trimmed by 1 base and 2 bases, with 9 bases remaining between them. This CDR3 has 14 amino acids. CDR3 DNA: TGTGCCAGCTCACCACGACAGCTCGCCTACGAGCAGTACTTC. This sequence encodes CASSPRQLAYEQYF.

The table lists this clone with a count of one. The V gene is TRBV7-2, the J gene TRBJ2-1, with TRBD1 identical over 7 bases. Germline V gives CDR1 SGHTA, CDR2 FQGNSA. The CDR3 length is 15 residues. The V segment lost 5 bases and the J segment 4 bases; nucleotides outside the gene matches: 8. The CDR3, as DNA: TGTGCCAGCAGCCGCGACAGGGCCCGATACAATGAGCAGTTCTTC. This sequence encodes CASSRDRARYNEQFF.

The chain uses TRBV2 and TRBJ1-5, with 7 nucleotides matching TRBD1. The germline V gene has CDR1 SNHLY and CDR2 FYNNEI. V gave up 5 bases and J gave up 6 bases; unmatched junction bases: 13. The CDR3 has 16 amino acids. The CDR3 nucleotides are TGTGCCAGCAGTAAAGGGATAAACAGGGGTGGTCAGCCCCAGCATTTT. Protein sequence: CASSKGINRGGQPQHF.

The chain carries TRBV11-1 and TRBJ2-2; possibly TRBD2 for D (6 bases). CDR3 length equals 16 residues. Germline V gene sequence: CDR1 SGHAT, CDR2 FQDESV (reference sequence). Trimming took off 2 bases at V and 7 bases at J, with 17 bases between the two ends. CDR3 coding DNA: TGTGCCAGCAGCTTAACCCTAGCGATCGTAGGCGGGGAGCTGTTTTTT. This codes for CASSLTLAIVGGELFF.

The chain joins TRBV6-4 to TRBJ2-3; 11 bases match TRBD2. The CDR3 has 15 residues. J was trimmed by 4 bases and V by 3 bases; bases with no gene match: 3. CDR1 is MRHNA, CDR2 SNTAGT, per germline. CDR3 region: CASSETSGGSDTQYF. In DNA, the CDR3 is TGTGCCAGCAGTGAAACTAGCGGGGGCTCAGATACGCAGTATTTT.

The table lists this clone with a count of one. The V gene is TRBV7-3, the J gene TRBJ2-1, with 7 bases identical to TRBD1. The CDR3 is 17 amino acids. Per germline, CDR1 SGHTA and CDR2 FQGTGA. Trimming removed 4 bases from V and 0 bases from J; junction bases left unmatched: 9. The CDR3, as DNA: TGTGCCAGCAGCTCCTCAGGGGGTCCCAGCTCCTACAATGAGCAGTTCTTC. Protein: CASSSSGGPSSYNEQFF. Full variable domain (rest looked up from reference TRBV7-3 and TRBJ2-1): GAGVSQTPSNKVTEKGKYVELRCDPISGHTALYWYRQSLGQGPEFLIYFQGTGAADDSGLPNDRFFAVRPEGSVSTLKIQRTERGDSAVYLCASSSSGGPSSYNEQFFGPGTRLTVL.

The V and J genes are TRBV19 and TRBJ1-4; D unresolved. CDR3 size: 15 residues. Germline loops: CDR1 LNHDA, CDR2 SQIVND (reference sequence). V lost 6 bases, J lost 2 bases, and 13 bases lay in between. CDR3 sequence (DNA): TGTGCCAGTAGCCCCCCAGGTGGGACTAATGAAAAACTGTTTTTT. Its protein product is CASSPPGGTNEKLFF.

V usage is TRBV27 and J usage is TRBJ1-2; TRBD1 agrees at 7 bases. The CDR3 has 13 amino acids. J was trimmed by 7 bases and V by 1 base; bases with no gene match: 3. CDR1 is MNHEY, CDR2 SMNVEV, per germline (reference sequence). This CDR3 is CASSLLTGRGYTF. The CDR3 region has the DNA TGTGCCAGCAGTTTATTGACAGGGCGTGGCTACACCTTC.

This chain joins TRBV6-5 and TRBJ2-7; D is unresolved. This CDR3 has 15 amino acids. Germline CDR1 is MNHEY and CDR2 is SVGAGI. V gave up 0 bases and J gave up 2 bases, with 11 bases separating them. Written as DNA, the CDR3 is TGTGCCAGCAGTTACTCGCAGGCATACCCCTACGAGCAGTACTTC. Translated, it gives CASSYSQAYPYEQYF.

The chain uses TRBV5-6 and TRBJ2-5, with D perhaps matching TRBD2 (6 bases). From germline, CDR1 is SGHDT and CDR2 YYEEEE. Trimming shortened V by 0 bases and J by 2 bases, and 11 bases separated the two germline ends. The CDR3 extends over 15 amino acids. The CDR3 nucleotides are TGTGCCAGCAGCTTGGGGGCGGGGAATCAAGAGACCCAGTACTTC. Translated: CASSLGAGNQETQYF.

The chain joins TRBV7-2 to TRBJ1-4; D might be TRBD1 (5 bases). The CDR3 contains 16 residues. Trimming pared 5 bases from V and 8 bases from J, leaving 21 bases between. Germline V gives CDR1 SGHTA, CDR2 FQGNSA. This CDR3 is CASSPGRGSAGEKLFF. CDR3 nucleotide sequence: TGTGCCAGCAGCCCCGGCCGGGGGTCGGCGGGGGAAAAACTGTTTTTT.

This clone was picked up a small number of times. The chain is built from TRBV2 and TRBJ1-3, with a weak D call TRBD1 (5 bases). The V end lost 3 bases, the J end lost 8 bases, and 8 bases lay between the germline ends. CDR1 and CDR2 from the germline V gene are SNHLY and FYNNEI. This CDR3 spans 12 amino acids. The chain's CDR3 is CASSEGGDTIYF. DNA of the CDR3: TGTGCCAGCAGTGAGGGGGGTGACACCATATATTTT.